There are a few counts of the clone carrying this T cell receptor beta chain. The antigen is not known. The sample belongs to a study of identical twins. Study results and limitations: For cord blood, abundant beta clonotypes had fewer insertions, unlike memory repertoires, which showed none.

Through template switching, a universal primer site was introduced, and the cDNA contained unique molecular identifiers. In TCRdb, the 5' RACE reads were re-called with MiXCR into one record per CDR3 protein. In the table there are over 550,000 distinct CDR3 sequences, around 7.5% of which are singletons. The data also belong to a second study, concerning yellow fever vaccine responses in identical twins. That source adds: Vaccine-induced T cell responses in twins were reportedly observed to appear partly convergent, partly personalized.

The clonotype originates from a woman aged 18 to 35 in good health. The sample comprised PBMCs.

DNA of the CDR3: TGTGCCAGCAGCCAACCCCACAGCTCCTACGAGCAGTACGTC. Its translation: CASSQPHSSYEQYV. The genes are TRBV5-5 and TRBJ2-7; D not certain. Germline CDR1 reads SGHKS; CDR2 reads YYEKEE (reference sequence). The CDR3 runs 14 residues. With 4 bases removed from V and 0 bases from J, the gap between germline ends came to 11 bases.